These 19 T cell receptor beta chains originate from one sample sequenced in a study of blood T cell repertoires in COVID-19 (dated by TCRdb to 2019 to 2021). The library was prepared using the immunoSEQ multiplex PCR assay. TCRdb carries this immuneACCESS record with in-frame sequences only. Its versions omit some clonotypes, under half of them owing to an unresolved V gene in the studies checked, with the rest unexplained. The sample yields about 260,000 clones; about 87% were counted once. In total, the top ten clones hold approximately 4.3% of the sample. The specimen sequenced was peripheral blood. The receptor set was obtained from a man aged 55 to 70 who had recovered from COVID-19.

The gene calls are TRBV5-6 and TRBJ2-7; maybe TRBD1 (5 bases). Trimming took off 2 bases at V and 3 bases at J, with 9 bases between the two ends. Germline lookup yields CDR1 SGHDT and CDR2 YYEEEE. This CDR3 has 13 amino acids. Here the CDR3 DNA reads TGTGCCAGCAGCTTCAGACAGAGCTACGAGCAGTACTTC. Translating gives CASSFRQSYEQYF.

CDR3 in amino acids: CASSFGQGKSTDTQYF. In DNA form, the CDR3 reads TGTGCCAGCAGCTTTGGACAGGGAAAAAGCACAGATACGCAGTATTTT. The chain has TRBV7-9 and TRBJ2-3; 8 nucleotides agree with TRBD1. The CDR3 extends over 16 amino acids. The germline V gene has CDR1 SEHNR and CDR2 FQNEAQ (reference sequence). V was clipped by 3 bases and J by 0 bases; unmatched bases: 5.

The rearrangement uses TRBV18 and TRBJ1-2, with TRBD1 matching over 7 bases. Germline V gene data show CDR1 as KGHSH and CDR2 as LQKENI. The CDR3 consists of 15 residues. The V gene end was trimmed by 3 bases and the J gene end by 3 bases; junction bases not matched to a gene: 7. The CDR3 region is CASSPLGGADYGYTF. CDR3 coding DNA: TGTGCCAGCTCACCCTTAGGGGGCGCGGACTATGGCTACACCTTC.

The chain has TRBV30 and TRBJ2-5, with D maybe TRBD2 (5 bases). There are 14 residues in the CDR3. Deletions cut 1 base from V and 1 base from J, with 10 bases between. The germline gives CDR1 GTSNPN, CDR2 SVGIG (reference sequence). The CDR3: CAWSGGAAQETQYF. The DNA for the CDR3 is TGTGCCTGGAGTGGTGGAGCGGCCCAAGAGACCCAGTACTTC.

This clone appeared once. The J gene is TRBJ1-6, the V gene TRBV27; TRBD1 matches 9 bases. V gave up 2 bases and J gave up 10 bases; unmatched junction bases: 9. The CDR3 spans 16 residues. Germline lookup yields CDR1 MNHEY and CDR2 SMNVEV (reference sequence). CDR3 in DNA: TGTGCCAGCAGTTTAAATACAGGGGGCCCCAGGTCACCCCTCCACTTT. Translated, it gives CASSLNTGGPRSPLHF.

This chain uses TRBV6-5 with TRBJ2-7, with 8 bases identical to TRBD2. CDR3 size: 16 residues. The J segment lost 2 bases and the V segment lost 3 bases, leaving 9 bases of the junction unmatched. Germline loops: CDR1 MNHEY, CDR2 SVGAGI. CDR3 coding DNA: TGTGCCAGCAGTTATGGAATTCTAGCGGGCCCCTACGAGCAGTACTTC. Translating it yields CASSYGILAGPYEQYF.

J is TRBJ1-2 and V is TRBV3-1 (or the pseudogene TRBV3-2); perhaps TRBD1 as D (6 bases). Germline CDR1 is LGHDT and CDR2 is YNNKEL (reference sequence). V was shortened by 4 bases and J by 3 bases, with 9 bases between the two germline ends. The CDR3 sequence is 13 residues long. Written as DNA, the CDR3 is TGTGCCAGCAGCCCACAGGGCGACTATGGCTACACCTTC. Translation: CASSPQGDYGYTF.

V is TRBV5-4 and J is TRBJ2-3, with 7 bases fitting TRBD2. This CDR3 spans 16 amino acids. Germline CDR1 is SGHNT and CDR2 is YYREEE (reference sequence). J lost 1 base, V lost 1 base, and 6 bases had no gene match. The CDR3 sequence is CASSLMGGGGTDTQYF. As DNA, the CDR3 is TGTGCCAGCAGCTTGATGGGGGGGGGAGGCACAGATACGCAGTATTTT.

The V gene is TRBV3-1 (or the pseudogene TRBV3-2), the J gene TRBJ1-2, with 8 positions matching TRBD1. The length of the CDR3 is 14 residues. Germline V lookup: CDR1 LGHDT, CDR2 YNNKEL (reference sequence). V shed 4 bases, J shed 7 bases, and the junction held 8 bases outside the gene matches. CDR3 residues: CASSRPGQASGYTF. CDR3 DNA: TGTGCCAGCAGCCGACCGGGACAGGCTTCTGGCTACACCTTC.

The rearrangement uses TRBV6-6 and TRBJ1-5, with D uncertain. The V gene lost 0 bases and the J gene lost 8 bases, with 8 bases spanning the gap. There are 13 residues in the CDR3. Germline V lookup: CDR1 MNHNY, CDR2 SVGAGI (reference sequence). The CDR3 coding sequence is TGTGCCAGCAGTTACTCTTCCGGGGAGCCCCAGCATTTT. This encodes CASSYSSGEPQHF.

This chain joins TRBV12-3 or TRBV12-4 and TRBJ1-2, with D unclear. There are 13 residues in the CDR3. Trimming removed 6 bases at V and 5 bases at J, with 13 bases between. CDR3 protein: CASRPAAEYGYTF. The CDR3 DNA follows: TGTGCCAGCAGACCCGCGGCAGAATATGGCTACACCTTC.

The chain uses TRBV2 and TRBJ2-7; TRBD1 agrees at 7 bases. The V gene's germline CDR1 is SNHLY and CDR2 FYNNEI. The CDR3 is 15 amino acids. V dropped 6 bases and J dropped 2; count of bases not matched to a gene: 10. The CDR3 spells CASSLPTGQAYEQYF. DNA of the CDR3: TGTGCCAGCAGCCTACCGACAGGGCAAGCCTACGAGCAGTACTTC.

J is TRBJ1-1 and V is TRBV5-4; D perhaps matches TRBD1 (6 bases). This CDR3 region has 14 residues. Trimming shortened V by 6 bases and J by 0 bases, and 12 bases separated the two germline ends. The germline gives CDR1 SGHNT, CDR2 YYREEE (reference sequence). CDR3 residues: CASNPRGLNTEAFF. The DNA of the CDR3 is TGTGCCAGCAACCCCAGGGGATTGAACACTGAAGCTTTCTTT.

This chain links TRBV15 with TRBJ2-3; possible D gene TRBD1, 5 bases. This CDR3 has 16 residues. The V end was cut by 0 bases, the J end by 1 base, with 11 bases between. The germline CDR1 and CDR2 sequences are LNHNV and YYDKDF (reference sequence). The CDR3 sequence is CATSREPGLGTDTQYF. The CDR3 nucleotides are TGTGCCACCAGCAGAGAACCAGGGTTAGGCACAGATACGCAGTATTTT.

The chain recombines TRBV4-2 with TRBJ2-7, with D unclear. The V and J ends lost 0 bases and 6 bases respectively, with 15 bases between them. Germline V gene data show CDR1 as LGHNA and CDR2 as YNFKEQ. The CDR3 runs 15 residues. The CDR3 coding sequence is TGTGCCAGCAGCCAAGATCTAGTGGGTAGCTCCGAGCAGTACTTC. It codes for CASSQDLVGSSEQYF.

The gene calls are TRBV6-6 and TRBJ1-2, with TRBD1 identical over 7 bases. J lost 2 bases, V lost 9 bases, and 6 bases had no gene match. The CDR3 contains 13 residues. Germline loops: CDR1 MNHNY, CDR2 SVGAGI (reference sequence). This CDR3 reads CASRQGINYGYTF. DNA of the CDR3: TGTGCCAGTAGACAGGGTATAAACTATGGCTACACCTTC.

The CDR3 sequence: CASSLTSGNTEAFF. The CDR3 DNA reads TGTGCCAGCAGCTTAACGTCAGGAAACACTGAAGCTTTCTTT. The chain joins TRBV7-3 to TRBJ1-1; D is ambiguous. With 0 bases removed from V and 2 bases from J, the gap between germline ends came to 7 bases. This CDR3 has 14 amino acids. From germline, CDR1 is SGHTA and CDR2 FQGTGA.

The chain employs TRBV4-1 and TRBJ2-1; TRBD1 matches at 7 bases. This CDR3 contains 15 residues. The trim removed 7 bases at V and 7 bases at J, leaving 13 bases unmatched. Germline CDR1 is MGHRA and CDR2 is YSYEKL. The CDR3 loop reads CASTKQQGYVNEQFF. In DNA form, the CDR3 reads TGCGCCAGCACCAAACAACAGGGGTATGTTAATGAGCAGTTCTTC.

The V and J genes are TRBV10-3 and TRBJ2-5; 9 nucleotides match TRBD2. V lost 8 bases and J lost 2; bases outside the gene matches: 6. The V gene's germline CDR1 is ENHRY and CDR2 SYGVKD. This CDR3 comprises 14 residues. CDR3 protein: CAIRGSGGQETQYF. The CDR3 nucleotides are TGTGCCATCCGAGGTAGCGGGGGACAAGAGACCCAGTACTTC.